This T cell receptor (beta chain) originates from a study of blood T cell repertoires in COVID-19. Across the whole study: Acute and convalescent COVID-19 samples came from the United States, Italy and Spain. PBMCs, B-cell-depleted T cells, or T cells provided the cDNA or gDNA that made up the material.

CDR3 length equals 14 residues. Deletions cut 4 bases from V and 8 bases from J, with 17 bases between. Looked up from germline, CDR1 is LGHDT and CDR2 is YNNKEL (reference sequence). Profiling relied on immunoSEQ multiplex PCR, and the TCRdb table lists in-frame clones only, not all of them. The data show more than 300,000 clones, with nearly 90% seen just once and roughly a tenth held by the top ten. The cohort comprised adults aged roughly 18 to 100 years residing in around 25 US areas. Symptom resolution, clearance, or two negative PCRs marked donors in Cohort 3 as recovered. This clonotype was obtained from a woman in her 30s who had recovered from COVID-19. The J gene is TRBJ1-2, the V gene TRBV3-1 (or the pseudogene TRBV3-2); possible D gene TRBD1, 6 bases. Sample: PBMCs or T cells enriched from blood (not recorded which). The CDR3 DNA follows: TGTGCCAGCAGCCTTACCGACAGGTTAGGAGGCTACACCTTC. This codes for CASSLTDRLGGYTF.